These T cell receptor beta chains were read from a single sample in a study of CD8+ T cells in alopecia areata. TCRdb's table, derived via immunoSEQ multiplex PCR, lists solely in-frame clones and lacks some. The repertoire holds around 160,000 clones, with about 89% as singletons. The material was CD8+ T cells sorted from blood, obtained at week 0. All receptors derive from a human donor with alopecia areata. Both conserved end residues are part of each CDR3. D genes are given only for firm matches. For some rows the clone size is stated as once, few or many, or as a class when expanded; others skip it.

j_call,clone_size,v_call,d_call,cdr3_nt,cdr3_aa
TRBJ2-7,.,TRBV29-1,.,TGCAGCGTTCGGGACGATTACGAGCAGTACTTC,CSVRDDYEQYF
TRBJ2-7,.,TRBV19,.,TGTGCCAGTAGTTTACCGGGATTCACTAAATCCTACGAGCAGTACTTC,CASSLPGFTKSYEQYF
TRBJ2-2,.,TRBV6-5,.,TGTGCCAGCAGTTACTCCCCAGGAGGCGCCGGGGAGCTGTTTTTT,CASSYSPGGAGELFF
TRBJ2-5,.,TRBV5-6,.,TGTGCCAGCAGCTTGGATTATTATCCAGGGGACGAGACCCAGTACTTC,CASSLDYYPGDETQYF
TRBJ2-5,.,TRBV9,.,TGTGCCAGCAGCGTAGCCGACAGCCAAGAGACTCAGTACTTC,CASSVADSQETQYF
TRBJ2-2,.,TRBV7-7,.,TGTGCTAGCAGCCCCGAGTCGGGGGTACGAACCGGGGAGCTGTTTTTT,CASSPESGVRTGELFF
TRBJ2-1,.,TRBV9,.,TGTGCCAGCAGCGTAGAGGTAGCGGAGTCCTACAATGAGCAGTTCTTC,CASSVEVAESYNEQFF
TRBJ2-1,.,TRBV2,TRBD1,TGTGCCAGCAGTATCCCGGGACAGGGGGACGAGCAGTTCTTC,CASSIPGQGDEQFF
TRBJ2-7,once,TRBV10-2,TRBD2,TGCGCCAGCAGTGAGGGGGGGGAACTAGCGGCCAACTCCTACGAGCAGTACTTC,CASSEGGELAANSYEQYF
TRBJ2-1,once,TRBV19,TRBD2,TGTGCCAGTAGGGGGACTAGCGGTTACAATGAGCAGTTCTTC,CASRGTSGYNEQFF
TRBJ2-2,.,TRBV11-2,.,TGTGCCAGCAGCTTCCGTGAGGGGCTCGGGGAGCTGTTTTTT,CASSFREGLGELFF
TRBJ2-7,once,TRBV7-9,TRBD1,TGTGCCAGCAGCCCGAGGACAGGGGGCTACGAGCAGTACTTC,CASSPRTGGYEQYF
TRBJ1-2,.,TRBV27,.,TGTGCCACCGGTACCCAGGTGGGGGGCAGGAATGGCTACACCTTC,CATGTQVGGRNGYTF
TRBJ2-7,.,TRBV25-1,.,TGTGCCAGCAGTGGGGAAGACAGTTCCTACGAGCAGTACTTC,CASSGEDSSYEQYF
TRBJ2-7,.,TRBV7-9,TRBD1,TGTGCCAGCAGCGCGAGACAGGGGAACTACGAGCAGTACTTC,CASSARQGNYEQYF
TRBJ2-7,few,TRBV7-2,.,TGTGCCAGCAGCTTAGTAGGGGGGCAGGGAGGTGCATCCTACGAGCAGTACTTC,CASSLVGGQGGASYEQYF
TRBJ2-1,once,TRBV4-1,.,TGCGCCAGCAGCCACGCAGGCAGAGAGCAGTTCTTC,CASSHAGREQFF
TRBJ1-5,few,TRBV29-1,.,TGCAGCGTAGGACGGGACAATCAGCCCCAGCATTTT,CSVGRDNQPQHF
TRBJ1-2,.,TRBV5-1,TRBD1,TGCGCCAGCACCTCTGGAACAGGGGGCAGAAACTATGGCTACACCTTC,CASTSGTGGRNYGYTF
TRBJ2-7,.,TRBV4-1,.,TGCGCCAGCAGCCAAGTGCCGGAAACCTACGAGCAGTACTTC,CASSQVPETYEQYF
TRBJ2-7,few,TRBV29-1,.,TGCAGCGTTGAAGGACGGAACGGCTACGAGCAGTACTTC,CSVEGRNGYEQYF
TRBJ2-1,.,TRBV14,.,TGTGCCAGCAGCCTCGATGGGGTTGAGCAGTTCTTC,CASSLDGVEQFF
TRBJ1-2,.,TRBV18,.,TGTGCCAGCTCACCGACAGGAACAAACCCTAACTATGGCTACACCTTC,CASSPTGTNPNYGYTF